Below, 10 T cell receptor beta chains from the same sample are listed, as sequenced in a study of glioma-infiltrating T cells after dendritic cell vaccination. Profiling relied on immunoSEQ multiplex PCR, and the TCRdb table lists in-frame clones only, not all of them. The data hold some 91,000 clones, with roughly four fifths observed a single time. Time point denoted: after dendritic cell vaccination, including at tumor progression/relapse. The sample was blood, taken after dendritic cell vaccination. The source of these receptors is a human donor with glioblastoma.

V and J are TRBV5-1 and TRBJ2-4, with 9 bases aligning to TRBD1. This CDR3 contains 16 residues. V was pared by 3 bases and J by 1 base, with 5 bases of the junction left unmatched. Germline assignment: CDR1 SGHRS and CDR2 YFSETQ. This chain's CDR3 is CASSSGQGLAKNIQYF. The DNA of the CDR3 is TGCGCCAGCAGCTCCGGACAGGGGCTTGCCAAAAACATTCAGTACTTC.

This chain links TRBV21-1 with TRBJ1-3; the table's TRBD1 call for D was not verified on the DNA. TRBV21-1 corresponds to a pseudogene. The length of the CDR3 is 12 residues. The CDR3 region is CASSTSGNTIYF. In DNA form, the CDR3 reads TGTGCCAGCAGCACATCTGGAAACACCATATATTTT.

This clone has only one observation. The gene calls are TRBV28 and TRBJ2-1, with D maybe TRBD1 (5 bases). The CDR3 loop spans 14 amino acids. V was shortened by 11 bases and J by 5 bases, with 19 bases between the two germline ends. The germline gives CDR1 MDHEN, CDR2 SYDVKM. The CDR3 spells CAGALANGNNEQFF. CDR3 nucleotides: TGTGCCGGGGCGCTGGCTAATGGAAACAATGAGCAGTTCTTC.

The chain couples TRBV19 to TRBJ2-1, with 7 bases fitting TRBD2. CDR3 length equals 15 residues. The germline gives CDR1 LNHDA, CDR2 SQIVND (reference sequence). The V segment lost 6 bases and the J segment 5 bases; nucleotides outside the gene matches: 10. The CDR3 reads CASSPRGSRDNEQFF. The CDR3 DNA is TGTGCCAGTAGCCCGCGGGGGAGTAGGGACAATGAGCAGTTCTTC.

The rearrangement joins TRBV6-9 to TRBJ2-5; tentative D call: TRBD1 (6 bases). TRBJ2-7 explains the end of the DNA better; the J call may be wrong. The CDR3 loop spans 16 amino acids. CDR1 MNHGY and CDR2 SVAAGI come from the germline V gene. CDR3 protein: CASSYSGDKFFNEQYF. The CDR3, as DNA: TGTGCCAGCAGTTATTCGGGGGACAAGTTCTTCAACGAGCAGTACTTC.

The chain employs TRBV7-2 and TRBJ2-5; 9 bases map to TRBD1. The V gene's germline CDR1 is SGHTA and CDR2 FQGNSA. V was pared by 1 base and J by 1 base, with 7 bases of the junction left unmatched. The CDR3 runs 17 residues. As DNA, the CDR3 is TGTGCCAGCAGCTTAGTAGGGACAGGGAGACTCCAAGAGACCCAGTACTTC. Residues: CASSLVGTGRLQETQYF.

This rearrangement joins TRBV28 to TRBJ1-1; D unresolved. Trimming stripped 3 bases from V and 2 bases from J, with 7 bases between. The length of the CDR3 is 13 residues. In germline, CDR1 is MDHEN, CDR2 SYDVKM. The DNA for the CDR3 is TGTGCCAGCAGTTTTCGGAGAAACACTGAAGCTTTCTTT. Protein: CASSFRRNTEAFF.

The V gene is TRBV11-2, the J gene TRBJ2-3; TRBD2 matches at 12 bases. This CDR3 has 15 residues. CDR1 is SGHAT and CDR2 is FQNNGV in the germline V gene. V shed 5 bases, J shed 3 bases, and the junction held 3 bases outside the gene matches. The CDR3: CASSIGLAGTDTQYF. The CDR3 region has the DNA TGTGCCAGCAGCATCGGACTAGCGGGAACAGATACGCAGTATTTT.

The V and J genes are TRBV6-1 and TRBJ2-7; TRBD1 agrees at 8 bases. The CDR3 is 13 residues long. The V gene's germline CDR1 is MNHNS and CDR2 SASEGT. With 4 bases clipped from V and 7 bases from J, the junction kept 6 bases outside the gene matches. The CDR3 DNA reads TGTGCCAGCAGTGCGGACAGGGTAGGGGAGCAGTACGTC. Translated, it gives CASSADRVGEQYV.

The V and J genes are TRBV27 and TRBJ2-2, with D possibly TRBD2 on 5 matching bases. The CDR3 consists of 17 residues. Per germline, CDR1 MNHEY and CDR2 SMNVEV (reference sequence). V was pared by 7 bases and J by 4 bases, with 22 bases between. This CDR3 reads CASTGAGRSEVTGELFF. Here the CDR3 DNA reads TGTGCCAGCACCGGTGCGGGTAGATCGGAGGTCACCGGGGAGCTGTTTTTT.